Presented here are 26 T cell receptor beta chains from one specimen sequenced in a study of cytomegalovirus exposure and HLA in healthy donors. Primers included in the PCR were 60 Vbeta and 13 Jbeta primers. Here immunoSEQ multiplex PCR was the method, and the copy in TCRdb shows in-frame clones only, minus some. Recorded for this sample: around 60,000 clones. Sequences were obtained from PBMCs. These TCRs come from a man under 40 in good health and CMV-seropositive.

The chain couples TRBV27 to TRBJ1-2; TRBD1 agrees at 7 bases. V lost 7 bases and J lost 3; bases outside the gene matches: 8. The CDR3 runs to 14 residues. Germline loops: CDR1 MNHEY, CDR2 SMNVEV (reference sequence). The CDR3: CASKRQGGHYGYTF. CDR3 in DNA: TGTGCCAGCAAGAGACAGGGCGGACACTATGGCTACACCTTC.

In DNA, the CDR3 is TGTGCCAGCAGCGGGACAGGACGCGGCTACACCTTC. Its translation is CASSGTGRGYTF. The chain employs TRBV9 and TRBJ1-2; TRBD1 matches at 7 bases. Unmatched junction bases numbered 4, after V lost 3 bases and J lost 8 bases. This CDR3 comprises 12 residues. Germline CDR1 is SGDLS and CDR2 is YYNGEE.

This clone is identified as medium-sized from frequency. The chain recombines TRBV4-2 with TRBJ1-1, with 8 positions matching TRBD1. With 4 bases clipped from V and 1 base from J, the junction kept 2 bases outside the gene matches. The CDR3 extends over 14 amino acids. Germline loops: CDR1 LGHNA, CDR2 YNFKEQ. The CDR3, as DNA: TGTGCCAGCAGCCCGGGACAGGAGAACACTGAAGCTTTCTTT. Translation gives CASSPGQENTEAFF.

CDR3 nucleotide sequence: TGTGCCAGTAGTATAACAGGGAAAACCGGGGAGCTGTTTTTT. Residues: CASSITGKTGELFF. The chain uses TRBV19 and TRBJ2-2; tentatively, D is TRBD1 (6 bases). V lost 2 bases and J 5 bases, leaving 9 bases between the germline ends. Germline assignment: CDR1 LNHDA and CDR2 SQIVND (reference sequence). The CDR3 is 14 amino acids.

CDR3 sequence reads: CASSRTPTGGQPQHF. CDR3 in DNA: TGTGCCAGCAGCCGAACCCCCACGGGGGGTCAGCCCCAGCATTTT. V gene TRBV6-5 combines with J gene TRBJ1-5, with a possible D match to TRBD1 (5 bases). V was pared by 6 bases and J by 6 bases, with 18 bases between. Germline CDR1 and CDR2: MNHEY and SVGAGI. This CDR3 has 15 amino acids.

The rearrangement uses TRBV6-5 and TRBJ1-1; a weak D match, TRBD1 (6 bases). Germline V gene data show CDR1 as MNHEY and CDR2 as SVGAGI. This CDR3 region has 15 residues. The germline V and J ends were trimmed by 0 bases and 5 bases, with 13 bases remaining between them. The CDR3 DNA reads TGTGCCAGCAGTTACTCGAGAACAGGGAGTACTGAAGCTTTCTTT. Translation gives CASSYSRTGSTEAFF.

The CDR3 DNA reads as TGTGCCAGCAGCGCGAATCAGGGCCCCGTCGATGGCTACACCTTC. Protein: CASSANQGPVDGYTF. V and J are TRBV9 and TRBJ1-2; maybe TRBD1 (5 bases). The CDR3 contains 15 residues. Germline-derived CDR1 and CDR2 are SGDLS and YYNGEE. V dropped 3 bases and J dropped 6 bases, with 18 bases sitting between them.

The rearrangement uses TRBV6-1 and TRBJ1-4, with 8 bases lining up with TRBD1. V lost 3 bases, J lost 7 bases, and 7 bases stayed unmatched. This CDR3 contains 15 residues. CDR1 is MNHNS, CDR2 SASEGT, per germline. Here the CDR3 reads CASSDPGQGIEKLFF. CDR3 DNA: TGTGCCAGCAGTGACCCAGGACAGGGCATTGAAAAACTGTTTTTT.

The chain joins TRBV18 to TRBJ1-1; possibly TRBD1 for D (6 bases). The CDR3 runs to 16 residues. V lost 3 bases and J 2 bases, leaving 16 bases between the germline ends. Germline CDR1 and CDR2: KGHSH and LQKENI. The CDR3 DNA reads as TGTGCCAGCTCACCGTCCGGACAGATACTAAACACTGAAGCTTTCTTT. Its translation is CASSPSGQILNTEAFF.

This clone is labeled medium-sized based on frequency. The chain employs TRBV9 and TRBJ2-1; D gene unclear. In germline, CDR1 is SGDLS, CDR2 YYNGEE. This CDR3 comprises 15 residues. V dropped 0 bases and J dropped 0 bases, with 7 bases sitting between them. In nucleotides, the CDR3 is TGTGCCAGCAGCGTAGGATGGAGCTCCTACAATGAGCAGTTCTTC. Its protein is CASSVGWSSYNEQFF. Drawing the rest from reference TRBV9 and TRBJ2-1, the complete variable domain is DSGVTQTPKHLITATGQRVTLRCSPRSGDLSVYWYQQSLDQGLQFLIQYYNGEERAKGNILERFSAQQFPDLHSELNLSSLELGDSALYFCASSVGWSSYNEQFFGPGTRLTVL.

This clone counts as medium-sized (0.01 to 0.1%) by frequency. V is TRBV13 and J is TRBJ1-2, with a tentative D call TRBD1 (6 bases). The V gene lost 3 bases and the J gene lost 2 bases, with 13 bases spanning the gap. The CDR3 consists of 15 residues. Germline loops: CDR1 PRHDT, CDR2 FYEKMQ (reference sequence). The chain's CDR3 is CASSLAGDINYGYTF. CDR3 in DNA: TGTGCCAGCAGCTTGGCGGGGGACATAAACTATGGCTACACCTTC. Based on the CDR3 plus reference TRBV13 and TRBJ1-2, the full variable domain is AAGVIQSPRHLIKEKRETATLKCYPIPRHDTVYWYQQGPGQDPQFLISFYEKMQSDKGSIPDRFSAQQFSDYHSELNMSSLELGDSALYFCASSLAGDINYGYTFGSGTRLTVV.

The chain couples TRBV6-5 to TRBJ2-3, with no clear D. The CDR3 covers 15 residues. CDR1 is MNHEY and CDR2 is SVGAGI in the germline V gene. Trimming took off 6 bases at V and 1 base at J, with 14 bases between the two ends. CDR3 nucleotide sequence: TGTGCCAGCAGCTCCGGGTCCCCCGGCACAGATACGCAGTATTTT. This gives the protein CASSSGSPGTDTQYF.

This chain links TRBV4-2 with TRBJ2-3; possible D gene TRBD2, 7 bases. Germline V gene lookup returns CDR1 LGHNA and CDR2 YNFKEQ. The V end lost 0 bases, the J end lost 6 bases, and 16 bases lay between the germline ends. The CDR3 runs 16 residues. The CDR3 is CASSQDSRGGPDTQYF. DNA of the CDR3: TGTGCCAGCAGCCAAGATTCTAGGGGGGGGCCGGATACGCAGTATTTT.

The rearrangement links TRBV11-3 to TRBJ1-4; unclear D gene. There are 14 residues in the CDR3. Germline CDR1 and CDR2: SGHNT and YENEEA. The ends were cut back, 5 bases at V and 3 bases at J, with 10 bases in the middle. CDR3 sequence: CASSRSRANEKLFF. CDR3 sequence (DNA): TGTGCCAGCAGCCGCAGTCGGGCTAATGAAAAACTGTTTTTT.

The chain links TRBV4-1 to TRBJ2-3, with D maybe TRBD2 (5 bases). Germline V lookup: CDR1 MGHRA, CDR2 YSYEKL. With 1 base removed from V and 2 bases from J, the gap between germline ends came to 10 bases. The CDR3 contains 15 residues. In nucleotides, the CDR3 is TGCGCCAGCAGCCAAGCAGCGACTAACACAGATACGCAGTATTTT. Translation: CASSQAATNTDTQYF.

V and J are TRBV5-4 and TRBJ1-2, with TRBD1 as a possible D gene (5 bases). V was shortened by 6 bases and J by 8 bases, with 17 bases between the two germline ends. Germline V gene sequence: CDR1 SGHNT, CDR2 YYREEE (reference sequence). CDR3 length: 13 amino acids. The CDR3 is CASTRGTNEGYTF. In DNA form, the CDR3 reads TGTGCCAGCACCCGCGGGACTAATGAAGGCTACACCTTC.

The chain carries TRBV18 and TRBJ2-3, with D maybe TRBD1 (6 bases). The V end lost 3 bases, the J end lost 3 bases, and 13 bases lay between the germline ends. Germline V lookup: CDR1 KGHSH, CDR2 LQKENI. The CDR3 runs 15 residues. The chain's CDR3 is CASSPLLQGTDTQYF. The CDR3 coding sequence is TGTGCCAGCTCACCCCTATTACAGGGAACAGATACGCAGTATTTT.

V gene TRBV6-5 combines with J gene TRBJ2-7; possible D gene TRBD1, 6 bases. V lost 4 bases and J lost 2, with 12 bases in between. The CDR3 spans 14 residues. Looked up from germline, CDR1 is MNHEY and CDR2 is SVGAGI. For the CDR3, the DNA is TGTGCCAGCAGTTCCCGGGACAACGCCTACGAGCAGTACTTC. Its protein is CASSSRDNAYEQYF.

The chain is built from TRBV21-1 and TRBJ1-2; the table's TRBD1 call for D was not verified on the DNA. TRBV21-1 is labeled a pseudogene. This CDR3 region has 11 residues. The CDR3 protein is CASSFEGAATF. CDR3 DNA sequence: TGTGCCAGCAGCTTTGAGGGGGCCGCGACCTTC.

The V and J genes are TRBV11-2 and TRBJ1-4, with a possible D match to TRBD1 (5 bases). The CDR3 runs to 17 residues. Trimming took off 2 bases at V and 5 bases at J, with 18 bases between the two ends. Germline lookup yields CDR1 SGHAT and CDR2 FQNNGV. CDR3 in amino acids: CASSLTFGSGRNEKLFF. In nucleotides, the CDR3 is TGTGCCAGCAGCTTAACATTTGGGTCAGGGCGAAATGAAAAACTGTTTTTT.

The chain joins TRBV29-1 to TRBJ2-7, with unresolved D. The germline V gene has CDR1 SQVTM and CDR2 ANQGSEA. CDR3 length: 13 residues. V was shortened by 4 bases and J by 0 bases, with 10 bases between the two germline ends. CDR3 amino acids: CSVVFRSSYEQYF. DNA of the CDR3: TGCAGCGTTGTTTTTCGGAGCTCCTACGAGCAGTACTTC.

The V and J genes are TRBV27 and TRBJ1-2; TRBD1 agrees at 10 bases. The V gene's germline CDR1 is MNHEY and CDR2 SMNVEV (reference sequence). The ends lost 1 base at V and 8 bases at J; junction bases unmatched: 10. CDR3 length: 16 amino acids. The CDR3 DNA sequence: TGTGCCAGCAGTTTATACCTGAGACAGGGGGCAGAAGGCTACACCTTC. Translated: CASSLYLRQGAEGYTF.

The chain uses TRBV6-1 and TRBJ2-7; 8 bases match TRBD1. This CDR3 has 15 amino acids. Germline lookup yields CDR1 MNHNS and CDR2 SASEGT. Trimming at V came to 4 bases and at J to 6 bases, leaving 11 bases not matched to a gene. The CDR3 nucleotides read TGTGCCAGCAGTGGGACAGGGCTCTCCCCAGCCGAGCAGTACTTC. Translating gives CASSGTGLSPAEQYF.

V and J are TRBV6-1 and TRBJ1-5, with D perhaps TRBD1 (6 bases). V lost 11 bases and J lost 7, with 15 bases in between. Germline V CDR1 and CDR2: MNHNS, SASEGT. CDR3 length: 12 residues. The CDR3 region is CAVRGGAQPQHF. As DNA, the CDR3 is TGTGCCGTGAGGGGGGGTGCCCAGCCCCAGCATTTT.

The genes are TRBV5-1 and TRBJ2-5; D uncertain. Germline assignment: CDR1 SGHRS and CDR2 YFSETQ. The V gene lost 0 bases and the J gene lost 4 bases, with 10 bases spanning the gap. CDR3 length equals 14 residues. CDR3 sequence reads: CASSLVAGAETQYF. The CDR3 nucleotides read TGCGCCAGCAGCTTGGTTGCAGGCGCAGAGACCCAGTACTTC.

The chain recombines TRBV27 with TRBJ1-4; TRBD1 is a possible D gene (5 bases). The germline V and J ends were trimmed by 8 bases and 7 bases, with 17 bases remaining between them. This CDR3 region has 14 residues. Germline lookup yields CDR1 MNHEY and CDR2 SMNVEV (reference sequence). The CDR3 sequence is CASPFSREGEKLFF. In nucleotides, the CDR3 is TGTGCCAGCCCTTTCTCCAGGGAAGGTGAAAAACTGTTTTTT.